Below are 17 T cell receptor beta chains sequenced from a single sample in a study of blood T cells in healthy people across ages. A J-beta primer mix and a sample-barcoded 5' primer were used in a second PCR of roughly 6 to 12 cycles. TCRdb used MiXCR to reprocess the 5' RACE reads, holding one entry per CDR3 protein. The sample holds about 800,000 distinct CDR3 sequences, about three fifths seen once. Sequenced material: blood. These receptor sequences come from a man between 25 and 39 years old in good health.

V usage is TRBV29-1 and J usage is TRBJ2-1; 13 nucleotides agree with TRBD2. CDR3 length equals 19 residues. Germline CDR1 SQVTM, CDR2 ANQGSEA. V shed 7 bases and J 0 bases; nucleotides not matched to a gene: 15. DNA of the CDR3: TGCAGCGCCCCCTCAGCCGGGACTAGCGGGATTAGCTCCTACAATGAGCAGTTCTTC. Translated, it gives CSAPSAGTSGISSYNEQFF.

The chain joins TRBV5-5 to TRBJ2-5, with a possible D match to TRBD2 (6 bases). The V end was cut by 0 bases, the J end by 1 base, with 16 bases between. Per the germline V gene, CDR1 is SGHKS and CDR2 is YYEKEE (reference sequence). This CDR3 comprises 17 residues. For the CDR3, the DNA is TGTGCCAGCAGCTTGGGGCGCCAGCGGGCGATCCAAGAGACCCAGTACTTC. As protein: CASSLGRQRAIQETQYF.

Here the CDR3 DNA reads TGTGCCAGCAGCTTAACAGGGGAAGGTTCACCCCTCCACTTT. Protein product: CASSLTGEGSPLHF. V usage is TRBV5-5 and J usage is TRBJ1-6; 7 bases map to TRBD1. V trimming: 2 bases; J trimming: 9 bases; junction bases outside the gene matches: 5. The CDR3 extends over 14 amino acids. CDR1 is SGHKS, CDR2 YYEKEE, per germline (reference sequence).

This clonotype was observed a few times. V and J are TRBV29-1 and TRBJ2-1; D possibly matches TRBD1 or TRBD2 (5 bases each). Deletions cut 6 bases from V and 13 bases from J, with 16 bases between. From germline, CDR1 is SQVTM and CDR2 ANQGSEA. This CDR3 spans 11 amino acids. CDR3 loop: CSVEGQEYQFF. The DNA of the CDR3 is TGCAGCGTCGAGGGGCAGGAGTATCAGTTCTTC.

This clonotype was recorded only once. The chain carries TRBV18 and TRBJ2-1; 9 bases match TRBD1. Per germline, CDR1 KGHSH and CDR2 LQKENI. V trimming: 3 bases; J trimming: 8 bases; junction bases outside the gene matches: 11. The CDR3 is made up of 16 amino acids. Written as DNA, the CDR3 is TGTGCCAGCTCACCGAAACAGGGGGCAGCGGGGCATGAGCAGTTCTTC. Translating it yields CASSPKQGAAGHEQFF.

For this clonotype: At one end, the junction sequence differs from germline, possibly due to a read error. This chain links TRBV4-3 with TRBJ1-5; TRBD1 might be the D (5 bases). This CDR3 has 15 residues. CDR1 is LGHNA, CDR2 YSLEER, per germline. In nucleotides, the CDR3 is TGCGCCAGCGGCCAAGGACGGGGGGGGAATCAGCCCCAGCATTTT. Amino acids: CASGQGRGGNQPQHF.

This rearrangement joins TRBV10-3 to TRBJ2-3, with D perhaps matching TRBD2 (6 bases). CDR1 and CDR2 (germline): ENHRY, SYGVKD. The V gene lost 7 bases and the J gene lost 5 bases, with 13 bases spanning the gap. This CDR3 is built from 13 residues. The CDR3 DNA sequence: TGTGCCATCATCAGTCAGGAGGGAGATACGCAGTATTTT. It translates to CAIISQEGDTQYF.

The chain recombines TRBV7-2 with TRBJ1-4; TRBD1 is a possible D gene (6 bases). This CDR3 has 13 amino acids. The V end lost 5 bases, the J end lost 11 bases, and 15 bases lay between the germline ends. CDR1 and CDR2 from the germline V gene are SGHTA and FQGNSA. The CDR3 DNA follows: TGTGCCAGCAGCGCCGGGACAAGACGGAAACTGTTTTTT. It encodes CASSAGTRRKLFF.

The V gene is TRBV6-2 or TRBV6-3, the J gene TRBJ1-5; weak D call: TRBD1 (6 bases). The V and J ends lost 6 bases and 4 bases respectively, with 19 bases between them. Looked up from germline, CDR1 is MNHEY and CDR2 is SVGEGT. There are 16 residues in the CDR3. The CDR3 protein is CASRRLGGLLNQPQHF. The CDR3, as DNA: TGTGCCAGCAGACGTCTCGGGGGGCTCCTTAATCAGCCCCAGCATTTT.

This clonotype showed up just once. This chain joins TRBV29-1 and TRBJ2-7; D is tentatively TRBD1 or TRBD2 (6 bases each). With 0 bases removed from V and 5 bases from J, the gap between germline ends came to 11 bases. Germline V CDR1 and CDR2: SQVTM, ANQGSEA. The CDR3 is 13 amino acids. The CDR3 reads CSVEDRGGHEQYF. Written as DNA, the CDR3 is TGCAGCGTTGAAGATCGAGGGGGGCACGAGCAGTACTTC.

The chain has TRBV7-2 and TRBJ1-2; TRBD1 might be the D (6 bases). This CDR3 spans 14 amino acids. Germline lookup yields CDR1 SGHTA and CDR2 FQGNSA. V shed 3 bases and J shed 4 bases, with 12 bases lying between them. CDR3 bases: TGTGCCAGCAGCTTGATTACAGGGAGCTATGGCTACACCTTC. Protein: CASSLITGSYGYTF.

The chain links TRBV7-6 to TRBJ2-1; 9 bases match TRBD2. With V trimmed by 5 bases and J by 0 bases, 2 bases remained unmatched. Germline values: CDR1 SGHVS, CDR2 FNYEAQ. CDR3 size: 15 residues. CDR3 amino acids: CASSKAGGSYNEQFF. In DNA form, the CDR3 reads TGTGCCAGCAGCAAAGCGGGGGGCTCCTACAATGAGCAGTTCTTC. Full variable domain (rest looked up from reference TRBV7-6 and TRBJ2-1): GAGVSQSPRYKVTKRGQDVALRCDPISGHVSLYWYRQALGQGPEFLTYFNYEAQQDKSGLPNDRFSAERPEGSISTLTIQRTEQRDSAMYRCASSKAGGSYNEQFFGPGTRLTVL.

V usage is TRBV7-9 and J usage is TRBJ2-1, with D unresolved. Trimming removed 1 base at V and 0 bases at J, with 10 bases between. This CDR3 region has 16 residues. Germline V gene lookup returns CDR1 SEHNR and CDR2 FQNEAQ (reference sequence). CDR3 bases: TGTGCCAGCAGCTTAGGTCACGGGTACTCCTACAATGAGCAGTTCTTC. Its translation: CASSLGHGYSYNEQFF.

V is TRBV15 and J is TRBJ2-7; D not certain. Trimming stripped 8 bases from V and 0 bases from J, with 11 bases between. This CDR3 contains 13 residues. CDR1 is LNHNV and CDR2 is YYDKDF in the germline V gene (reference sequence). This CDR3 is CATSRKSSYEQYF. The CDR3 coding sequence is TGTGCCACCTCAAGAAAAAGCTCCTACGAGCAGTACTTC.

A few counts support this clonotype. This rearrangement joins TRBV20-1 to TRBJ2-3; TRBD2 matches at 7 bases. The V gene end was trimmed by 6 bases and the J gene end by 1 base; junction bases not matched to a gene: 16. Germline V gene data show CDR1 as DFQATT and CDR2 as SNEGSKA (reference sequence). The CDR3 spans 17 residues. The CDR3, as DNA: TGCAGTGCGCCAACGGGGAGGACTAGACTCCGCACAGATACGCAGTATTTT. It specifies CSAPTGRTRLRTDTQYF.

The rearrangement joins TRBV28 to TRBJ2-4, with a possible D match to TRBD1 (5 bases). CDR3 size: 16 residues. From germline, CDR1 is MDHEN and CDR2 SYDVKM. V lost 2 bases and J 0 bases, leaving 11 bases between the germline ends. CDR3 residues: CASSLNRRLAKNIQYF. The CDR3 region has the DNA TGTGCCAGCAGTTTAAACAGGAGACTAGCCAAAAACATTCAGTACTTC. Looking up the rest from reference TRBV28 and TRBJ2-4 gives the full variable domain: DVKVTQSSRYLVKRTGEKVFLECVQDMDHENMFWYRQDPGLGLRLIYFSYDVKMKEKGDIPEGYSVSREKKERFSLILESASTNQTSMYLCASSLNRRLAKNIQYFGAGTRLSVL.

This chain uses TRBV6-2 or TRBV6-3 with TRBJ2-1; D possibly corresponds to TRBD2 (5 bases). V was clipped by 3 bases and J by 8 bases, with 20 bases between them. Germline lookup yields CDR1 MNHEY and CDR2 SVGEGT. This CDR3 comprises 16 residues. CDR3 coding DNA: TGTGCCAGCAGTTATTTAGTAGGAGGCCACGGGGATGAGCAGTTCTTC. As protein: CASSYLVGGHGDEQFF.